This TCR beta chain is from a study of OX40 agonist ivuxolimab in advanced cancers. Measured with immunoSEQ multiplex PCR; TCRdb has only the in-frame clones, and not every one. The sample has roughly 50,000 clones; around 89% are singletons. The origin of this receptor is an adult with an advanced solid tumor such as melanoma, head and neck, liver or kidney cancer. This sample comprised CD4+ or CD8+ T cells sorted from blood, obtained in a trial of the OX40 agonist ivuxolimab.

The DNA of the CDR3 is TGCGCCAGCAGTGAGTCAGGGGTAGACAGGGGTTTCTATGGCTACACCTTC. Translation gives CASSESGVDRGFYGYTF. This chain links TRBV10-1 with TRBJ1-2; 8 nucleotides line up with TRBD1. Germline trimming cut 0 bases from V and 4 bases from J; bases unmatched to any gene: 10. Germline CDR1 is WNHNN and CDR2 is SYGVQD (reference sequence). The CDR3 has 17 amino acids.